This TCR beta chain was obtained from a study of identical twins (dated by TCRdb to the mid-2010s). About the study as a whole: To test whether fetal clonotypes persist, the study used deep sequencing on TCR alpha and beta repertoires from monozygotic twins, unrelated adults of various ages, and cord blood. Replicate twin experiments were performed at different times using different library preparation protocols to rule out contamination. Overall study results and their limits: In monozygotic twins, recombination models systematically underestimated out-of-frame TCR alpha sharing, but the models matched the sharing seen between unrelated individuals. Compared with coincidental sharing between unrelated individuals, an excess of low generation-probability sequences was observed among out-of-frame TCR alpha sequences shared between twins. Conclusions relied on cross-sectional statistical analysis, since the same donors could not be followed over many years. Zero-insertion analyses could be partly confounded by invariant T cells such as MAIT and iNKT, although diverse VJ usage argued against such confounding for most clonotypes. Excess twin sharing in beta out-of-frame sequences was weaker because fewer shared sequences lowered the signal-to-noise ratio. Abundant cord blood beta clonotypes had fewer insertions, young adult naive repertoires showed a similar but weaker trend, and memory repertoires showed no such trend.

Receptor libraries were prepared by 5' RACE. Sequenced using an Illumina HiSeq 2000. Template switching introduced a universal primer binding site; the final cDNA contained a unique molecular identifier, enabling accurate counting of TCR cDNA molecules. Specific primers in the conserved constant-segment region were used to synthesize first-strand cDNA for TCR alpha and beta chains. To control for contamination, each cDNA library was double barcoded with a SMART-Mk sample barcode plus Illumina barcodes. Two successive PCR steps introduced TruSeq adapter sequences along with Illumina sample barcodes. The Illumina HiSeq platform was used with custom primers to sequence TCR alpha and beta cDNA libraries. As for the authors' bioinformatics: Raw reads were processed with MiGEC to extract unique molecular identifiers, and MiXCR was used to determine CDR3 positions. For each individual, recombination models were inferred using an EM algorithm with the repgenHMM and IGoR tools. Shared clonotypes were analyzed with the tcR package in R, and sharing was normalized by the product of cloneset sizes. To study raw recombination free of thymic and clonal selection effects, out-of-frame nonproductive sequences were analyzed. TCRdb reanalyzed the raw reads on its own, using fastp at Q25 for trimming and MiXCR for clone calling, and kept in-frame beta chains. Each CDR3 protein gets just one entry, which takes the most common genes and DNA from the rows behind it. The V and J calls shown here were made by TCRdb, not taken from the authors' results. The sample table contains hundreds of thousands of distinct CDR3 sequences; only one count was recorded for roughly a tenth of them. Together, the top ten hold just over 5% of the sample.

On this clonotype itself: The specificity of this receptor is unknown. Base quality data are lacking; no much larger clone is found one base away.

Every donor was a healthy Caucasian. Miltenyi CD45RO+ enrichment and human naive T-cell isolation kits were used to isolate memory (CD45RO+) and naive T cells from PBMC. The receptor comes from a woman younger than 35 in good health. Sample: memory (CD45RO+) T cells sorted from blood. The meaning of the sample's cell subset or site label: CD45RO+ enriched T cells.

The sequenced DNA: TGCAGTGCTCGCGGGGGCTGGGACAATGAGCAGTTCTTC. This encodes CSARGGWDNEQFF. This chain is built from TRBV20-1 and TRBJ2-1; possibly the D gene is TRBD2, per 7 matching bases. There are 13 amino acids in the CDR3, from cysteine to phenylalanine inclusive. Here the CDR3 DNA is all that survives: 39 bases in frame from base 1. CDR1 and CDR2, per the germline V gene (reference sequence), are DFQATT and SNEGSKA. The V end loses 5 bases and the J end loses 5 bases, and a stretch of 13 bases separates them.